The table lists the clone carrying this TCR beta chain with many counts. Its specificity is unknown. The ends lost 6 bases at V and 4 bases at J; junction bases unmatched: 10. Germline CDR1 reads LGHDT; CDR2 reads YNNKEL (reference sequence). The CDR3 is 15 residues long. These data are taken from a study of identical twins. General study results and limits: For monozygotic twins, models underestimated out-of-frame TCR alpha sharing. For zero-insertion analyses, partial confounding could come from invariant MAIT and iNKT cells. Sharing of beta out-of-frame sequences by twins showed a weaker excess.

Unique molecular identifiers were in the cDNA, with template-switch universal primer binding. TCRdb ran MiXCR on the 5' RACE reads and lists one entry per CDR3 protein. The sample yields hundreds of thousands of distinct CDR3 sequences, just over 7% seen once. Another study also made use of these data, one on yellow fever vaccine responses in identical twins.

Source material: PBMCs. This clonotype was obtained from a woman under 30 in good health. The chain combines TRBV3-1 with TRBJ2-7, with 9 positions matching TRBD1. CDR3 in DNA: TGTGCCAGCAGTCGCGGGACAGGGAAGAGGTACGAGCAGTACTTC. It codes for CASSRGTGKRYEQYF.